The 2 T cell receptor beta chains presented below share a single source sample, sequenced in a study of patients and donors after allogeneic stem cell transplantation. TCRdb recomputed calls from the RT-PCR reads with MiXCR, one row per CDR3 protein. The sample gives 400,000 to 450,000 distinct CDR3 sequences, more than 15% of which show up once; roughly 7.2% is in the top ten. Sequencing was carried out using blood, either unsorted or a sorted T cell fraction (not recorded which). Receptors were obtained from a human donor who was either an allogeneic HSCT recipient or a stem cell or donor lymphocyte infusion donor (not recorded which). It is not recorded whose cells these are; they may come from a transplant donor.

This clonotype was detected ten times or more. The J gene is TRBJ2-1, the V gene TRBV15; 7 bases match TRBD2. The V gene's germline CDR1 is LNHNV and CDR2 YYDKDF (reference sequence). The CDR3 totals 16 residues. The V and J ends lost 4 bases and 0 bases, in that order; junction bases with no gene match: 6. The CDR3 DNA reads TGTGCCACCAGCAAACCGGGGGGAACCTCCTACAATGAGCAGTTCTTC. It translates to CATSKPGGTSYNEQFF. The whole variable domain, filled in from reference TRBV15 and TRBJ2-1, reads DAMVIQNPRYQVTQFGKPVTLSCSQTLNHNVMYWYQQKSSQAPKLLFHYYDKDFNNEADTPDNFQSRRPNTSFCFLDIRSPGLGDTAMYLCATSKPGGTSYNEQFFGPGTRLTVL.

This chain connects TRBV19 to TRBJ1-1; 7 bases are shared with TRBD1. In germline, CDR1 is LNHDA, CDR2 SQIVND (reference sequence). V trimming: 5 bases; J trimming: 1 base; junction bases outside the gene matches: 10. This CDR3 contains 16 residues. CDR3 coding DNA: TGTGCCAGTAGTCCTTCTCCGGGACAGTGGAACACTGAAGCTTTCTTT. Its translation: CASSPSPGQWNTEAFF.